The sequence of this T cell receptor beta chain was determined in a study of graft-versus-host responses after intestinal transplantation. As for the study in general: Each recipient received anti-thymocyte globulin induction, then tacrolimus and steroids for approximately three years. Study-level findings and limits: Maximum circulating GvH clone levels tracked with early post-transplant HvG decreases. Graft-donor T cell macrochimerism in patients accompanied high graft-versus-host to host-versus-graft clonal ratios in allografts.

Comment on this clone: The target antigen is unknown.

This CDR3 region has 16 residues. Germline loops: CDR1 SGHDT, CDR2 YYEEEE. J lost 1 base, V lost 4 bases, and 6 bases had no gene match. Libraries were prepared by immunoSEQ multiplex PCR; TCRdb keeps only in-frame clonotypes and omits some of them. The table records approximately 26,000 clones, roughly 82% of them present only once. The gene calls are TRBV5-6 and TRBJ1-2; 11 nucleotides agree with TRBD1. This specimen was unstimulated CD4+ T cells sorted from spleen or lymph node cells, taken before intestinal transplant. This clonotype originated in a human donor who received an intestinal transplant. For the CDR3, the DNA is TGTGCCAGCAGCCTGAGGACAGGGGGCGGTAACTATGGCTACACCTTC. It translates to CASSLRTGGGNYGYTF.